This TCR beta chain originates from a study of cytomegalovirus exposure and HLA in healthy donors. Use of 60 Vbeta and 13 Jbeta primers characterized the PCR. As processed by the authors: A later analysis counted approximately 88 million unique TCR beta chains, some 12 million shared. Data came from immunoSEQ multiplex PCR; TCRdb stores just in-frame clones and leaves some out. That table gives V, J and clone size, and the DNA gave D and trimming. The table includes about 140,000 clones, about 84% detected once. This CDR3 comprises 14 residues. The J segment lost 4 bases and the V segment lost 4 bases, leaving 5 bases of the junction unmatched. Germline V gene data show CDR1 as SGHTA and CDR2 as FQGNSA.

The chain joins TRBV7-2 to TRBJ1-1, with 8 bases that match TRBD1. Source material: PBMCs. This clonotype was sampled from a man aged 50-59 years in good health and CMV-seronegative. The CDR3 DNA reads TGTGCCAGCAGCTGGGGGACAGGCGGCACTGAAGCTTTCTTT. Its protein is CASSWGTGGTEAFF.